The subject of this entry is one TCR beta chain. The CDR3 is 14 residues long. Germline V gene sequence: CDR1 SGHNT, CDR2 YYREEE (reference sequence). The V and J ends lost 2 bases and 4 bases respectively, with 12 bases between them. This entry is derived from a study of blood T cell repertoires in COVID-19. In the study overall: COVID-19 samples collected from the United States, Italy and Spain covered acute and convalescent phases.

How the authors handled the data: The assay estimated nucleated cells by amplifying reference gene primers. Profiled with immunoSEQ multiplex PCR; TCRdb holds only in-frame clones, not every one. The DNA gave D and trimming, while V, J and clone size come from that table. The table includes about 200,000 clones, around nine tenths detected once. The source material was peripheral blood. This receptor was taken from a man aged 60 to 69 who had recovered from COVID-19. The V gene is TRBV5-4, the J gene TRBJ1-2; D remains ambiguous. Here the CDR3 reads CASSLRGQVYGYTF. As DNA, the CDR3 is TGTGCCAGCAGCTTACGTGGGCAGGTCTATGGCTACACCTTC.